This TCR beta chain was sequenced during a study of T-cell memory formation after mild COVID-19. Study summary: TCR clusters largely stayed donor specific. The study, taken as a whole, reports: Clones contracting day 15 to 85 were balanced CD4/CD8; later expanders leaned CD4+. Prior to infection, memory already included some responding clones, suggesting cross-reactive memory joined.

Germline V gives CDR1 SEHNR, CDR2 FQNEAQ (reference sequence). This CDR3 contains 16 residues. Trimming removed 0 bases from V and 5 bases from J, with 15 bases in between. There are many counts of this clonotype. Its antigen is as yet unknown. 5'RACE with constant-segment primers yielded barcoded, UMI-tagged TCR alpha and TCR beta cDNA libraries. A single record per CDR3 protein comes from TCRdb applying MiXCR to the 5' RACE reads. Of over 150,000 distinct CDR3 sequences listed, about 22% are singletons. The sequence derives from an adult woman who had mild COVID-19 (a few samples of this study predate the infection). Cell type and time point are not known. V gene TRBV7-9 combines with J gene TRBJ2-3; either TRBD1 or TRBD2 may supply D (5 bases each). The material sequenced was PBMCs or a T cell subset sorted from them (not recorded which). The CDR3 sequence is CASSLARNERGDTQYF. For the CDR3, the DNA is TGTGCCAGCAGCTTAGCGCGGAACGAGAGGGGAGATACGCAGTATTTT.